This T cell receptor beta chain was observed in a study of T-cell reconstitution after alpha-beta-depleted transplantation in children. Overall study results and limits: There were reportedly several hundred expanded graft clones from which alpha-beta T cells came about two months after transplant.

Germline-derived CDR1 and CDR2 are DFQATT and SNEGSKA (reference sequence). The CDR3 is 14 residues long. Trimming shortened V by 0 bases and J by 5 bases, and 14 bases separated the two germline ends. A note on this clonotype: Its matching antigen is unknown.

Unique molecular identifiers were used in preparing the TCRbeta library. TCRdb reprocessed the PCR reads with MiXCR, giving one entry per CDR3 protein. The table shows 500,000 to 600,000 distinct CDR3 sequences, with roughly 27% occurring only once. The chain has TRBV20-1 and TRBJ2-7, with a tentative D call TRBD1 (6 bases). The sequence came from a boy less than two years old with Wiskott-Aldrich syndrome, due to receive a stem cell transplant. Sequences were derived from PBMCs, sampled before TCRalphabeta/CD19-depleted stem cell transplant. This CDR3 is CSARDRQGRDEQYF. The CDR3 nucleotides read TGCAGTGCTAGAGATCGGCAGGGGCGCGACGAGCAGTACTTC.